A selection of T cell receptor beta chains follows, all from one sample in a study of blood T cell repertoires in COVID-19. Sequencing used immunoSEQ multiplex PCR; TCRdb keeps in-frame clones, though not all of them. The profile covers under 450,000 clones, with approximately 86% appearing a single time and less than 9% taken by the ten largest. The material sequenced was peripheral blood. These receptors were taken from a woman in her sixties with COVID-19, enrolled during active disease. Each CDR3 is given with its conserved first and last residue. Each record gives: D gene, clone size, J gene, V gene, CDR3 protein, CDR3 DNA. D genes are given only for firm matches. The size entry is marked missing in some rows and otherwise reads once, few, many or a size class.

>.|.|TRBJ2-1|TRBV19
CASSPHYSYNEQFF
TGTGCCAGTAGTCCCCACTACTCCTACAATGAGCAGTTCTTC
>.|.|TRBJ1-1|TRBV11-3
CASSLAGGSNTEAFF
TGTGCCAGCAGCTTAGCTGGGGGGTCGAACACTGAAGCTTTCTTT
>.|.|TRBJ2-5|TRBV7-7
CASSLSPQETQYF
TGTGCCAGCAGCTTAAGCCCCCAAGAGACCCAGTACTTC
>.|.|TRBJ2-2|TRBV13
CASRGLEESNTGELFF
TGTGCCAGCAGGGGTCTAGAAGAATCCAACACCGGGGAGCTGTTTTTT
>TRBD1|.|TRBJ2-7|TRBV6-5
CASSPGTAYEQYF
TGTGCCAGCAGTCCCGGGACAGCCTACGAGCAGTACTTC
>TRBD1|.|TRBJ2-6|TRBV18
CASSPRSGTGAGANVLTF
TGTGCCAGCTCACCACGGTCCGGGACAGGGGCTGGGGCCAACGTCCTGACTTTC
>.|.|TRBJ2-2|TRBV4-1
CASSLLFGGTDADTGELFF
TGCGCCAGCAGCCTACTATTTGGCGGCACCGACGCTGACACCGGGGAGCTGTTTTTT
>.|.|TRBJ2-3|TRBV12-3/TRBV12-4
CASSYTDTQYF
TGTGCCAGCAGCTACACAGATACGCAGTATTTT
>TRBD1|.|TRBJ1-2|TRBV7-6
CASSLRAQGQGALNYGYTF
TGTGCCAGCAGCTTAAGAGCCCAGGGACAGGGGGCCCTTAACTATGGCTACACCTTC
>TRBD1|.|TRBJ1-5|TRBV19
CASSPTGGRQPQHF
TGTGCCAGTAGCCCTACAGGGGGTAGGCAGCCCCAGCATTTT
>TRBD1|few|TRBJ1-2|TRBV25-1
CASSEHGQGYGYTF
TGTGCCAGCAGTGAGCACGGACAGGGGTATGGCTACACCTTC
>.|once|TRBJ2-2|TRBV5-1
CASSADWNTGELFF
TGCGCCAGCAGCGCGGACTGGAACACCGGGGAGCTGTTTTTT